The entry that follows covers one T cell receptor beta chain sequence. The antigen is unknown. The data were taken from a study of cytomegalovirus exposure and HLA in healthy donors. Whole-study results and caveats: Among immune exposure information, only CMV serostatus was available. Later work showed greater clonal expansion in HLA-associated TCR beta chains than in equally common others. Reportedly, TCR beta sequences accurately predicted HLA-A and HLA-B alleles in most subjects.

Per germline, CDR1 MRHNA and CDR2 SNTAGT. The V segment lost 5 bases and the J segment 8 bases; nucleotides outside the gene matches: 8. The CDR3 spans 15 residues. With 60 Vbeta and 13 Jbeta primers, the PCR was carried out. Only in-frame clones appear in the TCRdb table, and some are missing; sequencing was by immunoSEQ multiplex PCR. The table has under 150,000 clones, around two thirds seen once. The sequence derives from a woman in her thirties or forties in good health and CMV-seropositive. The sequencing sample was made of PBMCs. This rearrangement joins TRBV6-4 to TRBJ2-1; 11 bases are a match to TRBD2. CDR3 DNA sequence: TGTGCCAGCAGTCAACTAGCGGGAGAGGTGGATGAGCAGTTCTTC. Its protein is CASSQLAGEVDEQFF.